These 30 T cell receptor beta chains came from one sample sequenced in a study of Graves' ophthalmopathy and Graves' hyperthyroidism. RNA transcripts yielded amplified TCR beta CDR3 regions. The first round was an RT-PCR with HTBI primers, and the second round was a multiplex PCR. One entry per CDR3 protein, called by TCRdb with MiXCR from the multiplex PCR reads. This repertoire shows fewer than 400,000 distinct CDR3 sequences, approximately 20% found once; its top ten account for about 1.4%. The sequenced material came from peripheral blood. These receptors were taken from a woman younger than 35 with Graves' ophthalmopathy.

In its sample, this clonotype was seen many times. V is TRBV7-3 and J is TRBJ2-4; unclear D gene. CDR3 length equals 15 residues. CDR1 is SGHTA, CDR2 FQGTGA, per germline. Trimming pared 2 bases from V and 1 base from J, leaving 9 bases between. As DNA, the CDR3 is TGTGCCAGCAGCTTATGGGGATCGGCCAAAAACATTCAGTACTTC. As protein: CASSLWGSAKNIQYF.

The chain employs TRBV15 and TRBJ2-2; D remains unclear. V was pared by 0 bases and J by 1 base, with 6 bases between. CDR3 length: 15 residues. Germline V CDR1 and CDR2: LNHNV, YYDKDF (reference sequence). CDR3 DNA: TGTGCCACCAGCAGAGAGGGCGTGAACACCGGGGAGCTGTTTTTT. Its protein is CATSREGVNTGELFF.

There are many counts of this clonotype. The chain recombines TRBV28 with TRBJ1-1, with 8 bases lining up with TRBD1. The V segment lost 1 base and the J segment 1 base; nucleotides outside the gene matches: 5. Germline CDR1 reads MDHEN; CDR2 reads SYDVKM. The CDR3 covers 16 residues. CDR3 residues: CASSLFQGARNTEAFF. CDR3 in DNA: TGTGCCAGCAGTTTATTTCAGGGGGCGCGGAACACTGAAGCTTTCTTT.

This clonotype appeared many times. The chain is built from TRBV27 and TRBJ2-7; 9 bases are a match to TRBD1. J lost 9 bases, V lost 6 bases, and 15 bases had no gene match. Germline CDR1 MNHEY, CDR2 SMNVEV (reference sequence). The CDR3 has 15 amino acids. This CDR3 reads CASRLSGTGSGAQYF. The CDR3 region has the DNA TGTGCCAGCAGGCTCTCCGGGACAGGGTCGGGTGCGCAGTACTTC.

This clonotype was seen at least ten times. The chain uses TRBV12-3 or TRBV12-4 and TRBJ2-7; 11 nucleotides line up with TRBD2. V lost 4 bases and J lost 4; bases outside the gene matches: 6. CDR3 length: 15 residues. CDR3 in DNA: TGTGCCAGCAGTTCCCTCGGACTAGCGGGTTACGAGCAGTACTTC. Translating it yields CASSSLGLAGYEQYF.

The chain employs TRBV2 and TRBJ2-7, with unresolved D. Germline values: CDR1 SNHLY, CDR2 FYNNEI. V shed 6 bases and J shed 2 bases, with 8 bases lying between them. The CDR3 consists of 12 residues. The chain's CDR3 is CASRQKTYEQYF. In DNA, the CDR3 is TGTGCCAGCAGACAGAAAACCTACGAGCAGTACTTC.

There are many counts of this clonotype. CDR3 nucleotide sequence: TGTGCCAGCAACCTAGGGCAGGGGAACACTGAAGCTTTCTTT. Translating it yields CASNLGQGNTEAFF. The genes are TRBV9 and TRBJ1-1; tentative D call: TRBD1 (5 bases). CDR3 size: 14 residues. The germline V gene encodes CDR1 SGDLS and CDR2 YYNGEE. V shed 6 bases and J shed 1 base, with 13 bases lying between them. The entire variable domain, with the rest obtained from reference TRBV9 and TRBJ1-1, is as follows: DSGVTQTPKHLITATGQRVTLRCSPRSGDLSVYWYQQSLDQGLQFLIQYYNGEERAKGNILERFSAQQFPDLHSELNLSSLELGDSALYFCASNLGQGNTEAFFGQGTRLTVV.

The gene calls are TRBV7-9 and TRBJ2-7; no clear D gene. Germline values: CDR1 SEHNR, CDR2 FQNEAQ (reference sequence). Between the trimmed V and J ends, which lost 4 bases and 7 bases, there was a span of 11 bases. The CDR3 runs to 12 residues. Here the CDR3 reads CASSSVNGEQYF. The CDR3 bases are TGTGCCAGCAGCTCCGTAAACGGGGAGCAGTACTTC.

This clonotype was seen ten or more times. The chain combines TRBV20-1 with TRBJ2-7, with D tentatively TRBD1 (5 bases). CDR1 is DFQATT and CDR2 is SNEGSKA in the germline V gene (reference sequence). The CDR3 consists of 12 residues. Here the CDR3 reads CSLQGSLYEQYF. The CDR3, as DNA: TGCAGCCTTCAGGGTTCCCTCTACGAGCAGTACTTC.

This clonotype occurred many times. The gene calls are TRBV6-1 and TRBJ2-7; 8 nucleotides agree with TRBD1. CDR3 length: 14 residues. Germline CDR1 reads MNHNS; CDR2 reads SASEGT. The ends lost 7 bases at V and 2 bases at J; junction bases unmatched: 7. The CDR3 is CASTPDRAPYEQYF. CDR3 bases: TGTGCCAGCACCCCGGACAGGGCCCCCTACGAGCAGTACTTC.

This clonotype was seen many times. This rearrangement joins TRBV28 to TRBJ2-5, with TRBD2 identical over 7 bases. Germline trimming cut 6 bases from V and 4 bases from J; bases unmatched to any gene: 14. CDR3 length: 16 amino acids. Germline lookup yields CDR1 MDHEN and CDR2 SYDVKM. The CDR3 DNA sequence: TGTGCCAGCAGCTCCGGAGTGGCTAGCGGTAGAGAGACCCAGTACTTC. As protein: CASSSGVASGRETQYF. Combining the CDR3 with reference TRBV28 and TRBJ2-5 gives the whole variable domain DVKVTQSSRYLVKRTGEKVFLECVQDMDHENMFWYRQDPGLGLRLIYFSYDVKMKEKGDIPEGYSVSREKKERFSLILESASTNQTSMYLCASSSGVASGRETQYFGPGTRLLVL.

Many counts were recorded for this clonotype. The V gene is TRBV12-3 or TRBV12-4, the J gene TRBJ1-1; maybe TRBD1 (5 bases). The CDR3 consists of 14 residues. V lost 7 bases to trimming and J lost 2 bases, with 14 bases between them. The CDR3 reads CASNPGGINTEAFF. CDR3 bases: TGTGCCAGCAACCCCGGGGGTATAAACACTGAAGCTTTCTTT.

The chain combines TRBV12-3 or TRBV12-4 with TRBJ1-1; 8 bases align to TRBD1. V gave up 7 bases and J gave up 6 bases; unmatched junction bases: 10. The CDR3 is made up of 14 amino acids. CDR3 protein: CASTLAGGVAEAFF. The CDR3 nucleotides read TGTGCCAGCACCCTGGCAGGGGGCGTCGCTGAAGCTTTCTTT.

This clonotype was seen repeatedly, ten times or more. The genes are TRBV20-1 and TRBJ2-7; TRBD1 matches 11 bases. CDR1 DFQATT and CDR2 SNEGSKA come from the germline V gene (reference sequence). There are 13 residues in the CDR3. Unmatched junction bases numbered 5, after V lost 5 bases and J lost 5 bases. The CDR3 here is CSAPGQGVNEQYF. The CDR3, as DNA: TGCAGTGCTCCGGGACAGGGGGTGAACGAGCAGTACTTC.

This clonotype was recorded at least ten times. At one boundary the junction diverges from the germline segment, which might be a read error. This chain uses TRBV20-1 with TRBJ2-7; TRBD2 matches at 8 bases. This CDR3 has 16 residues. The germline gives CDR1 DFQATT, CDR2 SNEGSKA (reference sequence). The CDR3 loop reads CGASGLVVAPSYEQYF. The CDR3 DNA follows: TGCGGTGCTTCGGGACTAGTAGTTGCCCCCTCCTACGAGCAGTACTTC.

This clonotype was detected many times. CDR3 region: CSAESTGFDEQYF. The CDR3 nucleotides are TGCAGTGCGGAATCCACAGGGTTTGACGAGCAGTACTTC. This chain connects TRBV20-1 to TRBJ2-7; D may be TRBD1 (6 bases). The germline V gene has CDR1 DFQATT and CDR2 SNEGSKA (reference sequence). This CDR3 has 13 residues. The V end was cut by 6 bases, the J end by 5 bases, with 17 bases between.

This clonotype was counted many times. This chain links TRBV2 with TRBJ2-5; TRBD1 agrees at 10 bases. The junction had 12 bases not matched to a gene; V was cut back by 3 bases and J by 5 bases. The CDR3 totals 17 residues. CDR1 is SNHLY, CDR2 FYNNEI, per germline. CDR3 sequence: CASSDPLLTGGLETQYF. The CDR3 nucleotides are TGTGCCAGCAGTGACCCTCTCCTGACAGGGGGCTTGGAGACCCAGTACTTC.

This clonotype was observed a handful of times. This chain links TRBV6-1 with TRBJ2-7; D uncertain. V was trimmed by 5 bases and J by 2 bases, leaving 13 bases between them. The CDR3 sequence is 14 residues long. Germline V gene lookup returns CDR1 MNHNS and CDR2 SASEGT. In nucleotides, the CDR3 is TGTGCCAGCAGTAATGAACCTAACACCTACGAGCAGTACTTC. Translating gives CASSNEPNTYEQYF.

Ten or more counts support this clonotype. This chain uses TRBV7-2 with TRBJ1-1, with D uncertain. Trimming took off 4 bases at V and 8 bases at J, with 17 bases between the two ends. Germline V gene sequence: CDR1 SGHTA, CDR2 FQGNSA. The CDR3 sequence is 14 residues long. CDR3 in amino acids: CASSSIGQSSEAFF. Here the CDR3 DNA reads TGTGCCAGCAGCTCAATAGGGCAGTCATCCGAAGCTTTCTTT.

Many counts were recorded for this clonotype. The rearrangement links TRBV20-1 to TRBJ1-2, with TRBD1 identical over 9 bases. CDR1 DFQATT and CDR2 SNEGSKA come from the germline V gene (reference sequence). Losses at the gene ends were 1 base for V and 5 bases for J; bases not matched to a gene: 5. The CDR3 is made up of 14 amino acids. The CDR3 DNA reads as TGCAGTGCTAGAGCAAACAGGGGGCCGTATGGCTACACCTTC. This encodes CSARANRGPYGYTF.

This clonotype was seen ten or more times. The genes are TRBV29-1 and TRBJ2-5; tentative D call: TRBD2 (6 bases). The CDR3 is made up of 14 amino acids. V was shortened by 4 bases and J by 5 bases, with 17 bases between the two germline ends. Germline CDR1 is SQVTM and CDR2 is ANQGSEA. CDR3 sequence (DNA): TGCAGCGTTGGGGTAGCGGTCCTATGGGAGACCCAGTACTTC. Residues: CSVGVAVLWETQYF.

In its sample, this clonotype was seen many times. This chain connects TRBV7-2 to TRBJ2-7; the D gene is possibly TRBD2 (6 bases). V lost 2 bases, J lost 7 bases, and 12 bases lay in between. Germline V lookup: CDR1 SGHTA, CDR2 FQGNSA. This CDR3 spans 13 amino acids. The CDR3 sequence is CASSLYQEGEQYF. The CDR3 DNA follows: TGTGCCAGCAGCTTATACCAGGAGGGGGAGCAGTACTTC.

The chain is built from TRBV6-1 and TRBJ1-5, with 8 bases aligning to TRBD1. Per germline, CDR1 MNHNS and CDR2 SASEGT. The CDR3 contains 15 residues. Unmatched junction bases numbered 8, after V lost 6 bases and J lost 4 bases. The CDR3 protein is CASSRDRGGNQPQHF. The CDR3, as DNA: TGTGCCAGCAGCCGTGACAGGGGTGGGAATCAGCCCCAGCATTTT.

This clonotype was seen ten or more times. The CDR3 bases are TGTGCCATCAGTGAGTCCGGGACAGGGGGTTCACCCCTCCACTTT. Protein: CAISESGTGGSPLHF. V is TRBV10-3 and J is TRBJ1-6, with TRBD1 identical over 11 bases. After removal of 0 bases from V and 9 bases from J, the junction contained 1 base not matched to a gene. Germline CDR1 and CDR2: ENHRY and SYGVKD. CDR3 length: 15 residues.

A few counts support this clonotype. The chain recombines TRBV28 with TRBJ1-6, with D hard to call. The V and J ends lost 3 bases and 14 bases respectively, with 8 bases between them. Germline V lookup: CDR1 MDHEN, CDR2 SYDVKM. CDR3 length: 11 amino acids. CDR3 DNA sequence: TGTGCCAGCAGTTTGAAGGTGACCCTCCACTTT. It yields the protein CASSLKVTLHF.

This clonotype showed up many times. V gene TRBV11-3 combines with J gene TRBJ2-1; D unresolved. Per germline, CDR1 SGHNT and CDR2 YENEEA. The ends were cut back, 5 bases at V and 0 bases at J, with 14 bases in the middle. The CDR3 runs 16 residues. In nucleotides, the CDR3 is TGTGCCAGCAGCAGAAGGACGAAGGGCTCCTACAATGAGCAGTTCTTC. As protein: CASSRRTKGSYNEQFF.

This clonotype came up many times. This rearrangement joins TRBV7-3 to TRBJ1-1; 7 bases agree with TRBD1. The CDR3 covers 13 residues. Looked up from germline, CDR1 is SGHTA and CDR2 is FQGTGA. Trimming at V came to 5 bases and at J to 5 bases, leaving 5 bases not matched to a gene. In nucleotides, the CDR3 is TGTGCCAGCAGCAGCGACAGGGCTACTGAAGCTTTCTTT. It codes for CASSSDRATEAFF.

In its sample, this clonotype was seen many times. The chain recombines TRBV12-3 or TRBV12-4 with TRBJ2-5; no definite D call. The CDR3 is made up of 12 amino acids. V was cut by 4 bases and J by 9 bases, with 12 bases left in between. CDR3 in amino acids: CASSSQVGAQYF. In DNA form, the CDR3 reads TGTGCCAGCAGTTCCCAGGTTGGAGCCCAGTACTTC.

This clonotype was detected ten times or more. CDR3 DNA sequence: TGTGCCAGCAGTTACGAGGACAGTGGCATTACCTACGAGCAGTACTTC. This codes for CASSYEDSGITYEQYF. This chain links TRBV28 with TRBJ2-7, with D maybe TRBD1 (6 bases). The CDR3 has 16 amino acids. The germline V gene has CDR1 MDHEN and CDR2 SYDVKM. V was clipped by 4 bases and J by 2 bases, with 18 bases between them.

This clonotype was observed at least ten times. The chain's CDR3 is CAWSGGRLPYGYTF. CDR3 in DNA: TGTGCCTGGAGCGGGGGCAGGCTGCCCTATGGCTACACCTTC. V usage is TRBV30 and J usage is TRBJ1-2; weak D call: TRBD1 (6 bases). The CDR3 is 14 residues long. Germline CDR1 GTSNPN, CDR2 SVGIG (reference sequence). V lost 3 bases and J lost 4, with 15 bases in between.